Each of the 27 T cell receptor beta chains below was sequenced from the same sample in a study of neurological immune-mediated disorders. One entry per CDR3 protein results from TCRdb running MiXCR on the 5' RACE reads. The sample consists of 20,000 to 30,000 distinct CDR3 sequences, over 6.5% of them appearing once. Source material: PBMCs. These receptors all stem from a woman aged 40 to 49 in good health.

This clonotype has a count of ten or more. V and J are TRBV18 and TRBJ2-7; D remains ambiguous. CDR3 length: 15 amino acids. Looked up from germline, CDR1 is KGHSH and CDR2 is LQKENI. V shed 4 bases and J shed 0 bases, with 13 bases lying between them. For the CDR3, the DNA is TGTGCCAGCTCACTCCATCCGGGTAGCTCCTACGAGCAGTACTTC. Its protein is CASSLHPGSSYEQYF.

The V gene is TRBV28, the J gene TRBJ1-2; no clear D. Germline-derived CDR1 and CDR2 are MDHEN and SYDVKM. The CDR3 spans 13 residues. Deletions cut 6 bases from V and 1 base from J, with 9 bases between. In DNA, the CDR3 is TGTGCCAGCAGCAAGCAAATTAACTATGGCTACACCTTC. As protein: CASSKQINYGYTF.

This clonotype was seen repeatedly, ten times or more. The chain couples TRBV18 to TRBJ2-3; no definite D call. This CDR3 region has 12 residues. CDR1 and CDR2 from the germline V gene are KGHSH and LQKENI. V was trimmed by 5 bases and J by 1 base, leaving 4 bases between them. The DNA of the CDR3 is TGTGCCAGCTCATCCCGCACAGATACGCAGTATTTT. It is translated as CASSSRTDTQYF. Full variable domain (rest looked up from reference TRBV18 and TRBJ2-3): NAGVMQNPRHLVRRRGQEARLRCSPMKGHSHVYWYRQLPEEGLKFMVYLQKENIIDESGMPKERFSAEFPKEGPSILRIQQVVRGDSAAYFCASSSRTDTQYFGPGTRLTVL.

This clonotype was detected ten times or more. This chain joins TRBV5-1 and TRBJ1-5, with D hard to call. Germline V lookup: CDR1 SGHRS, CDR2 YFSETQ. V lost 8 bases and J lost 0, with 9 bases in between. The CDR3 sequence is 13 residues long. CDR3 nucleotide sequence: TGCGCCAGGGTGGAACATAGCAATCAGCCCCAGCATTTT. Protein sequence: CARVEHSNQPQHF.

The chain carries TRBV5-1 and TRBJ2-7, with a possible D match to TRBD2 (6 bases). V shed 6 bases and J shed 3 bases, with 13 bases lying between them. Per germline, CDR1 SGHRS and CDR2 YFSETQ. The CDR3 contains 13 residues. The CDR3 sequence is CASNRENGYEQYF. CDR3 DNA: TGCGCCAGCAACCGGGAGAATGGCTACGAGCAGTACTTC.

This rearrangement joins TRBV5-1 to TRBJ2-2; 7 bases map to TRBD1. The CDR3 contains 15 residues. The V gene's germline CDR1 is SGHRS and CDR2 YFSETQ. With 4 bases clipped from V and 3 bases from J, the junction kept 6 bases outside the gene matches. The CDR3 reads CASSGGQAYTGELFF. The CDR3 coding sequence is TGCGCCAGCAGCGGCGGACAGGCCTACACCGGGGAGCTGTTTTTT.

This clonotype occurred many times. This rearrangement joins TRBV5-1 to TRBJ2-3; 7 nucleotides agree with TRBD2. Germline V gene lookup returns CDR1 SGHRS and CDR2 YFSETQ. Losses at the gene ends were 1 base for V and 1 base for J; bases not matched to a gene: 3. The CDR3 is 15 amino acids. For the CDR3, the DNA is TGCGCCAGCAGCTTGTCGCTAGCGGGCACAGATACGCAGTATTTT. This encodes CASSLSLAGTDTQYF. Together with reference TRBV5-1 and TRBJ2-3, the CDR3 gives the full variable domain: KAGVTQTPRYLIKTRGQQVTLSCSPISGHRSVSWYQQTPGQGLQFLFEYFSETQRNKGNFPGRFSGRQFSNSRSEMNVSTLELGDSALYLCASSLSLAGTDTQYFGPGTRLTVL.

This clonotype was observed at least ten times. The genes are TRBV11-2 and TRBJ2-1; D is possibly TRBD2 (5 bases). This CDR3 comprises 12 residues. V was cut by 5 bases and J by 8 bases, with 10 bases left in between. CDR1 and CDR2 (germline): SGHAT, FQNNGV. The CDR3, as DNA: TGTGCCAGCAGCCCTGGGCGGGATGAGCAGTTCTTC. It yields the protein CASSPGRDEQFF.

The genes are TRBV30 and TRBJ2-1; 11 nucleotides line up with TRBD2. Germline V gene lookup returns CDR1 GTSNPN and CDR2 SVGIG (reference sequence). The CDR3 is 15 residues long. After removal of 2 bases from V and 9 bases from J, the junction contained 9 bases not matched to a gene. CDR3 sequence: CAWSTGLAVVGEQFF. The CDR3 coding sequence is TGTGCCTGGAGTACGGGACTAGCGGTTGTGGGTGAGCAGTTCTTC.

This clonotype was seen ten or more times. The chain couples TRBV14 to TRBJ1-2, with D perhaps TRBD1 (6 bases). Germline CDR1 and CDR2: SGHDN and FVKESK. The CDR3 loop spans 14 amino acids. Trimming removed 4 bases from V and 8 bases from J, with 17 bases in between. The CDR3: CASSPDRNLGGYTF. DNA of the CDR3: TGTGCCAGCAGCCCCGACAGGAATCTTGGCGGCTACACCTTC.

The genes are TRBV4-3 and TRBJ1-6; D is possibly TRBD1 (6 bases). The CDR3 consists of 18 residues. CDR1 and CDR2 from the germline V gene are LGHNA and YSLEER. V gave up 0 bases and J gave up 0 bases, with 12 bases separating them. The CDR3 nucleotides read TGCGCCAGCAGCCAAGAAGGACAGCCGAGCTCCTATAATTCACCCCTCCACTTT. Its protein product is CASSQEGQPSSYNSPLHF.

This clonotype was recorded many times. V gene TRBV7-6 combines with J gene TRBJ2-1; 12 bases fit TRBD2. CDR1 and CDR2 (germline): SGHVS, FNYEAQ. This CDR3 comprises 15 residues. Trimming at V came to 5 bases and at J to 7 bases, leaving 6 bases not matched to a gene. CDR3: CASSPLAGGPNEQFF. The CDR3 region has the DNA TGTGCCAGCAGCCCTCTAGCGGGAGGGCCAAATGAGCAGTTCTTC.

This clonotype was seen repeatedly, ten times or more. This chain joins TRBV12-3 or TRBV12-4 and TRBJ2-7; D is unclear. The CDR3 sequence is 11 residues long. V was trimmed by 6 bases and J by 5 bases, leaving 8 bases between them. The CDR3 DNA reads TGTGCCAGCAGCGTGGAGCACGAGCAGTACTTC. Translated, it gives CASSVEHEQYF.

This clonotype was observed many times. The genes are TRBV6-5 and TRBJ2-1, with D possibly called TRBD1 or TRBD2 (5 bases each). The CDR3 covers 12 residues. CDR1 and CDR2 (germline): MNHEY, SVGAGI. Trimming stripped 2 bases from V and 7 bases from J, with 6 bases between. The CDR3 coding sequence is TGTGCCAGCAGTTACGGGGGAAATGAGCAGTTCTTC. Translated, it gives CASSYGGNEQFF.

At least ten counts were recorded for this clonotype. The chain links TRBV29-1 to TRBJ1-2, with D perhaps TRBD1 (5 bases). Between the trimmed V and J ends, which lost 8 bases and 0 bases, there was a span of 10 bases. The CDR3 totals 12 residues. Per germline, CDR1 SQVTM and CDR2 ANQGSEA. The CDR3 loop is CSTGETNYGYTF. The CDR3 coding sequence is TGCAGCACAGGCGAAACTAACTATGGCTACACCTTC. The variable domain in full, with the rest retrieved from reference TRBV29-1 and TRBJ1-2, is SAVISQKPSRDICQRGTSLTIQCQVDSQVTMMFWYRQQPGQSLTLIATANQGSEATYESGFVIDKFPISRPNLTFSTLTVSNMSPEDSSIYLCSTGETNYGYTFGSGTRLTVV.

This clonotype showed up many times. The CDR3 DNA sequence: TGTGCCACCAGCAGAGATGTGGGTAGGGCTTTCTTT. Protein product: CATSRDVGRAFF. The chain uses TRBV15 and TRBJ1-1; D remains unclear. Germline lookup yields CDR1 LNHNV and CDR2 YYDKDF (reference sequence). This CDR3 has 12 residues. Trimming pared 0 bases from V and 11 bases from J, leaving 10 bases between.

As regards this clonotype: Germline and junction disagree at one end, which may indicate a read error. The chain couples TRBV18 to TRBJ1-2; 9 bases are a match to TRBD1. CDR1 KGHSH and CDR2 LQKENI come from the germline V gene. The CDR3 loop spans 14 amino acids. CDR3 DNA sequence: TGTGCCAGCTCACCACCCACAGGGGGCGGCGGCTACAACTTC. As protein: CASSPPTGGGGYNF.

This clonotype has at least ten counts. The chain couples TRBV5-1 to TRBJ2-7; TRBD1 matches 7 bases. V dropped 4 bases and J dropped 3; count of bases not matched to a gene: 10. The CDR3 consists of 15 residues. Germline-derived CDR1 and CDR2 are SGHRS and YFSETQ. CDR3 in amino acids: CASSKPGDRFYEQYF. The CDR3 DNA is TGCGCCAGCAGCAAACCCGGGGACAGATTCTACGAGCAGTACTTC.

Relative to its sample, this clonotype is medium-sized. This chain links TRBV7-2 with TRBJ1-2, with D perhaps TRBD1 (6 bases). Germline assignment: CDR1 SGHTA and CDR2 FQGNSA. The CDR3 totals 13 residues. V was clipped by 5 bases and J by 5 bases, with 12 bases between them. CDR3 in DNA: TGTGCCAGCAGCCTGGACAGACCTTATGGCTACACCTTC. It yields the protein CASSLDRPYGYTF.

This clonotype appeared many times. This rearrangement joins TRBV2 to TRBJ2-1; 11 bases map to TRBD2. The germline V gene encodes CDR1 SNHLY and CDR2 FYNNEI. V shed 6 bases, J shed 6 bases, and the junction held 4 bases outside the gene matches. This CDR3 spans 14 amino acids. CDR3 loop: CASRRGLAVNEQFF. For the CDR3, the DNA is TGTGCCAGCAGGAGGGGACTAGCGGTCAATGAGCAGTTCTTC.

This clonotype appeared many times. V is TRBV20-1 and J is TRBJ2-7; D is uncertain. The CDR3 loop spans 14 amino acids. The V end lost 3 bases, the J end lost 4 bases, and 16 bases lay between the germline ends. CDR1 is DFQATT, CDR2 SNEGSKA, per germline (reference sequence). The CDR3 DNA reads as TGCAGTGCTAGTGGAAGGAGTCATCAATACGAGCAGTACTTC. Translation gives CSASGRSHQYEQYF.

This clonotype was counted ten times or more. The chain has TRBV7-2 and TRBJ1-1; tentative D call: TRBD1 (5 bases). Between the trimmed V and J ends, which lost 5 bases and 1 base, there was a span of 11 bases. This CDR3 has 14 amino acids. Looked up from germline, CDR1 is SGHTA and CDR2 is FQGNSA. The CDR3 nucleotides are TGTGCCAGCAGCCCAAGCGACAGGAACACTGAAGCTTTCTTT. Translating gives CASSPSDRNTEAFF.

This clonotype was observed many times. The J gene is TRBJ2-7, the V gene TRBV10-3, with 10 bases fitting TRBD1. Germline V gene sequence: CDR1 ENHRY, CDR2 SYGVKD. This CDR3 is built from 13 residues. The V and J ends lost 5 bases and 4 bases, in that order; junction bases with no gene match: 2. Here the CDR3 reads CAISPGQGYEQYF. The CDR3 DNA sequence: TGTGCCATCAGTCCGGGACAGGGGTACGAGCAGTACTTC.

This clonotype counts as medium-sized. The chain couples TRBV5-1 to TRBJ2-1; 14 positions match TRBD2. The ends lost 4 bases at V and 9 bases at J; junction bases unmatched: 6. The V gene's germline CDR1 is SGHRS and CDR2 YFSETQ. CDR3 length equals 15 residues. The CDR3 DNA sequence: TGCGCCAGCAGCCCGGGACTAGCGGGAGTGAGTGAGCAGTTCTTC. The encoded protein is CASSPGLAGVSEQFF.

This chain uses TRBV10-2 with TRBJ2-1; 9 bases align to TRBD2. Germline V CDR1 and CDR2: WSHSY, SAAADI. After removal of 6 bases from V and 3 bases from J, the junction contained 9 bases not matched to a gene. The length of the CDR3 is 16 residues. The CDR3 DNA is TGCGCCAGCAGACAACAGCGGGAGGCGGTCTACAATGAGCAGTTCTTC. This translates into CASRQQREAVYNEQFF.

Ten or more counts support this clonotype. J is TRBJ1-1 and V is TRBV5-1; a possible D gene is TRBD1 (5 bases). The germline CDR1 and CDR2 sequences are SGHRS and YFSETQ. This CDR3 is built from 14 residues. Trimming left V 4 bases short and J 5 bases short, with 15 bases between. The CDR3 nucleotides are TGCGCCAGCAGCCCCCAAAGGGGTGGGACTGAAGCTTTCTTT. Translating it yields CASSPQRGGTEAFF.

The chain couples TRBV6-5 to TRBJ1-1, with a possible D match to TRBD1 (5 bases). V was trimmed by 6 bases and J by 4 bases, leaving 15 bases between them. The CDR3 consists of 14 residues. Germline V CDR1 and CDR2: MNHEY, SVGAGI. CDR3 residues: CASSREGDSTEAFF. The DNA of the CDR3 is TGTGCCAGCAGCCGCGAGGGCGACAGCACTGAAGCTTTCTTT.